This T cell receptor (beta chain) was retrieved from a study of blood T cell repertoires in COVID-19. Data came from immunoSEQ multiplex PCR; TCRdb stores just in-frame clones and leaves some out. This sample has about 230,000 clones, with 65% to 90% found just once. Trimming took off 10 bases at V and 0 bases at J, with 10 bases between the two ends. CDR3 length: 12 amino acids. From germline, CDR1 is MDHEN and CDR2 SYDVKM. Sequenced sample: peripheral blood. This clonotype originated in a man aged 50 to 59 with COVID-19, enrolled during active disease. The chain joins TRBV28 to TRBJ2-7, with D unresolved. The CDR3 protein is CATAQNSYEQYF. CDR3 sequence (DNA): TGTGCCACTGCACAGAACTCCTACGAGCAGTACTTC. The whole variable domain, remainder taken from reference TRBV28 and TRBJ2-7, is DVKVTQSSRYLVKRTGEKVFLECVQDMDHENMFWYRQDPGLGLRLIYFSYDVKMKEKGDIPEGYSVSREKKERFSLILESASTNQTSMYLCATAQNSYEQYFGPGTRLTVT.